A selection of T cell receptor beta chains follows, all from one sample in a study of molecular identifiers for immune sequencing clone quantification. TCRdb redid the calling of the PCR reads with MiXCR, one entry per CDR3 protein. Of 60,000 to 70,000 distinct CDR3 sequences listed, 15% to 20% are singletons. The sequenced sample was naive CD8+ T cells from blood, with Jurkat cell RNA spiked in. Source of these receptors: a human donor in good health. Some libraries in this study had Jurkat cell RNA spiked in. The CDR3 runs from the conserved cysteine through the conserved F or W. Each record gives: clone size, V gene, D gene, J gene, CDR3 protein, CDR3 DNA. The D gene is left open where the match is weak. Clone size, where shown, is once, few, many, or a class for clones that have expanded.

-	TRBV5-6	-	TRBJ2-7	CASSLGVSGQYF	TGTGCCAGCAGCTTGGGGGTCTCGGGGCAGTACTTC
many	TRBV20-1	-	TRBJ2-7	CSAVDTYEQYF	TGCAGTGCCGTCGATACCTACGAGCAGTACTTC
-	TRBV9	TRBD2	TRBJ2-1	CASSVSLAGGPENEQSF	TGTGCCAGCAGCGTCAGCCTAGCGGGAGGGCCGGAAAATGAGCAGTCCTTC
few	TRBV27	TRBD2	TRBJ2-5	CASSLGPAGVETQYF	TGTGCCAGCAGTTTAGGACCAGCGGGAGTGGAGACCCAGTACTTC
many	TRBV4-1	-	TRBJ2-7	CASSQEGRGGTYAQYF	TGCGCCAGCAGCCAAGAAGGACGAGGGGGTACCTACGCGCAGTACTTC
many	TRBV20-1	-	TRBJ2-7	CSAPASIQGMSYEQYF	TGCAGTGCTCCCGCCTCTATTCAGGGTATGAGCTACGAGCAGTACTTC
many	TRBV20-1	-	TRBJ2-7	CSARSRAWDEQYF	TGCAGTGCTAGATCGCGGGCCTGGGACGAGCAGTACTTC
many	TRBV5-4	TRBD1	TRBJ2-3	CASSLRTGWASDTQYF	TGTGCCAGCAGCTTGAGGACAGGATGGGCTTCAGATACGCAGTATTTT
many	TRBV13	-	TRBJ2-1	CASSSGSPNEQFF	TGTGCCAGCAGCTCCGGGTCTCCCAATGAGCAGTTCTTC
-	TRBV5-6	-	TRBJ2-1	CASSLSDEQFF	TGTGCCAGCAGCTTATCCGATGAGCAGTTCTTC
many	TRBV6-5	-	TRBJ2-7	CASSYGDPTYEQYF	TGTGCCAGCAGTTATGGGGACCCGACCTACGAGCAGTACTTC
many	TRBV4-1	-	TRBJ2-1	CASSPQSTGFNEQFF	TGCGCCAGCAGCCCGCAATCAACCGGGTTCAATGAGCAGTTCTTC
few	TRBV13	TRBD2	TRBJ2-1	CASSLGTSDHEQFF	TGTGCCAGCAGCCTCGGGACTAGCGACCATGAGCAGTTCTTC
few	TRBV7-9	-	TRBJ2-1	CASSRPRGERIDEQFF	TGTGCCAGCAGCCGTCCCCGGGGAGAAAGGATAGATGAGCAGTTCTTC
many	TRBV5-1	-	TRBJ1-1	CASSLTPNTEAFF	TGCGCCAGCAGCTTGACGCCGAACACTGAAGCTTTCTTT
many	TRBV20-1	-	TRBJ2-2	CSARLLGTGELFF	TGCAGTGCTCGTCTGCTAGGCACCGGGGAGCTGTTTTTT
-	TRBV19	-	TRBJ1-1	CASTLTETTEAFF	TGTGCCAGTACCTTGACGGAAACCACTGAAGCTTTCTTT
many	TRBV7-9	-	TRBJ2-4	CASSSTADNIQYF	TGTGCCAGCAGCTCCACCGCAGATAACATTCAGTACTTC
-	TRBV27	-	TRBJ2-7	CASSPGISGHYEQYF	TGTGCCAGCAGCCCTGGGATTAGCGGACACTACGAGCAGTACTTC
-	TRBV5-4	-	TRBJ1-2	CASGGDYGYTF	TGTGCCAGCGGGGGCGATTATGGCTACACCTTC